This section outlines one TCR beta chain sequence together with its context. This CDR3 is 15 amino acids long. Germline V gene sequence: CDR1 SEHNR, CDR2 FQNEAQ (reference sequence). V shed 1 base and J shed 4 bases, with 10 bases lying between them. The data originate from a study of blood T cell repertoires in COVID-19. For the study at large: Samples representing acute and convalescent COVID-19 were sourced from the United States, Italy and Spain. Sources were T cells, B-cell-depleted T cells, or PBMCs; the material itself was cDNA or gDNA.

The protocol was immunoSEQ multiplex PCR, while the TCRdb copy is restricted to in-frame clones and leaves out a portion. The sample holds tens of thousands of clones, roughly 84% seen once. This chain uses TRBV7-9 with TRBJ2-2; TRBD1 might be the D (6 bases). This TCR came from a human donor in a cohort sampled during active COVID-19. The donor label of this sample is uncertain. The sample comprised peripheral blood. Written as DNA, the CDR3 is TGTGCCAGCAGCTTAGAGACAGGCAGCACCGGGGAGCTGTTTTTT. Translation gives CASSLETGSTGELFF.